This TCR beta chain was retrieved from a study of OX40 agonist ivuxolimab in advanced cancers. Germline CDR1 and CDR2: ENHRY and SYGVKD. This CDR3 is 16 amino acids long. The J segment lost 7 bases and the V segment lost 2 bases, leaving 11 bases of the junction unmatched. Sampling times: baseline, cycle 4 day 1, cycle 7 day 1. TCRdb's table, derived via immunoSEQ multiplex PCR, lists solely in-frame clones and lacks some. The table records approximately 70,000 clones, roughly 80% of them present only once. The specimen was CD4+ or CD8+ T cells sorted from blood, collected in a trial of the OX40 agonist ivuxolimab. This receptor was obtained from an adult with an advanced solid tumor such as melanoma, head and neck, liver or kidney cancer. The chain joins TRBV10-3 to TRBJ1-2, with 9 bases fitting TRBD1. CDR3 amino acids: CAISEGDRAASSGYTF. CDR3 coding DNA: TGTGCCATCAGTGAGGGGGACAGGGCCGCCTCGTCTGGCTACACCTTC.